One sample yielded the 17 T cell receptor beta chains listed below, sequenced in a study of neurological immune-mediated disorders. Each CDR3 protein gets one entry after TCRdb re-called the 5' RACE reads with MiXCR. The table records 50,000 or so distinct CDR3 sequences, 3% to 3.5% of them present only once. Sequenced: PBMCs. The source of these receptors is a woman in her sixties with multiple sclerosis.

This clonotype appeared a few times. The V call is TRBV5-1, the J call TRBJ2-3; D remains unclear. CDR3 length: 14 residues. V was trimmed by 0 bases and J by 3 bases, leaving 8 bases between them. CDR1 SGHRS and CDR2 YFSETQ come from the germline V gene. The CDR3 nucleotides read TGCGCCAGCAGCTTGGCTGGGTGGACAGATACGCAGTATTTT. It encodes CASSLAGWTDTQYF.

The chain couples TRBV19 to TRBJ2-7; TRBD2 matches at 7 bases. The V gene's germline CDR1 is LNHDA and CDR2 SQIVND (reference sequence). CDR3 length: 14 amino acids. V was clipped by 7 bases and J by 3 bases; unmatched bases: 9. This CDR3 is CASKSAGAIYEQYF. CDR3 DNA: TGTGCCAGTAAAAGTGCGGGAGCAATCTACGAGCAGTACTTC.

This clonotype came up many times. The gene calls are TRBV28 and TRBJ1-4; 7 bases map to TRBD1. Germline assignment: CDR1 MDHEN and CDR2 SYDVKM. V lost 2 bases, J lost 4 bases, and 13 bases stayed unmatched. The CDR3 sequence is 18 residues long. The CDR3 sequence is CASSLSPFPRGNNEKLFF. DNA for the CDR3: TGTGCCAGCAGTTTAAGTCCCTTCCCCAGGGGGAATAATGAAAAACTGTTTTTT.

This clonotype was observed many times. V gene TRBV7-8 combines with J gene TRBJ1-1; the D is unclear. The CDR3 has 14 residues. The ends were cut back, 3 bases at V and 1 base at J, with 9 bases in the middle. Germline CDR1 SGHVS, CDR2 FQNEAQ. The CDR3 region has the DNA TGTGCCAGCAGCTTTAAGTCTGCGAACACTGAAGCTTTCTTT. It codes for CASSFKSANTEAFF. Full variable domain (rest looked up from reference TRBV7-8 and TRBJ1-1): GAGVSQSPRYKVAKRGQDVALRCDPISGHVSLFWYQQALGQGPEFLTYFQNEAQLDKSGLPSDRFFAERPEGSVSTLKIQRTQQEDSAVYLCASSFKSANTEAFFGQGTRLTVV.

This clonotype was counted many times. V usage is TRBV4-1 and J usage is TRBJ1-4; tentative D call: TRBD1 (5 bases). Germline V lookup: CDR1 MGHRA, CDR2 YSYEKL. V was cut by 1 base and J by 12 bases, with 15 bases left in between. CDR3 size: 14 residues. The CDR3 loop is CASSQVWRGEELFF. The CDR3 DNA reads as TGCGCCAGCAGCCAAGTTTGGAGGGGCGAGGAACTGTTTTTT.

This clonotype was detected many times. The J gene is TRBJ2-7, the V gene TRBV27, with 8 nucleotides matching TRBD1. Trimming removed 6 bases from V and 3 bases from J; junction bases left unmatched: 7. Germline V CDR1 and CDR2: MNHEY, SMNVEV (reference sequence). The CDR3 loop spans 14 amino acids. In nucleotides, the CDR3 is TGTGCCAGCAGCCCCGGACAGGGAGGCTACGAGCAGTACTTC. This sequence encodes CASSPGQGGYEQYF.

Comment on this clonotype: Because the CDR3 is missing its conserved closing phenylalanine or tryptophan, this is likely a read error. The V call is TRBV12-3 or TRBV12-4, the J call TRBJ2-7, with D uncertain. The length of the CDR3 is 13 residues. V was clipped by 3 bases and J by 3 bases, with 9 bases between them. This CDR3 reads CASSLYSSYEQYN. As DNA, the CDR3 is TGTGCCAGCAGTTTGTACAGCAGCTACGAGCAGTACAAC.

This chain connects TRBV10-3 to TRBJ1-2; 8 bases fit TRBD1. With 10 bases clipped from V and 2 bases from J, the junction kept 3 bases outside the gene matches. The CDR3 has 12 amino acids. In germline, CDR1 is ENHRY, CDR2 SYGVKD. CDR3 sequence: CATTGGNYGYTF. The CDR3 DNA reads TGTGCCACCACAGGGGGGAACTATGGCTACACCTTC.

In its sample, this clonotype was seen many times. This chain uses TRBV29-1 with TRBJ2-7, with D maybe TRBD1 (5 bases). The V end was cut by 2 bases, the J end by 6 bases, with 8 bases between. Per germline, CDR1 SQVTM and CDR2 ANQGSEA. The CDR3 runs 11 residues. CDR3 in DNA: TGCAGCGTTGAACAGGGTTCCGAGCAGTACTTC. Its translation: CSVEQGSEQYF.

This clonotype has at least ten counts. V is TRBV12-3 or TRBV12-4 and J is TRBJ2-7; no reliable D call. The CDR3 sequence is 12 residues long. V lost 3 bases, J lost 6 bases, and 9 bases lay in between. Here the CDR3 DNA reads TGTGCCAGCAGTTTCCCAGTCGCCGAGCAGTACTTC. This translates into CASSFPVAEQYF.

The table lists this clonotype with many counts. The gene calls are TRBV20-1 and TRBJ2-7; weak D call: TRBD2 (6 bases). The CDR3 consists of 14 residues. From germline, CDR1 is DFQATT and CDR2 SNEGSKA (reference sequence). Trimming stripped 0 bases from V and 0 bases from J, with 9 bases between. The CDR3 region has the DNA TGCAGTGCTAGAGAACCGGGAGTCTCCTACGAGCAGTACTTC. Protein product: CSAREPGVSYEQYF.

This clonotype has ten or more counts. The CDR3 here is CASSLFGLAYEQFF. The CDR3, as DNA: TGCGCCAGCAGCTTGTTTGGACTAGCATACGAGCAGTTCTTC. This chain connects TRBV5-1 to TRBJ2-1; TRBD2 matches at 8 bases. In germline, CDR1 is SGHRS, CDR2 YFSETQ. The CDR3 length is 14 residues. After removal of 1 base from V and 10 bases from J, the junction contained 7 bases not matched to a gene.

This clonotype has a count of ten or more. The J gene is TRBJ2-1, the V gene TRBV14, with TRBD2 identical over 9 bases. CDR3 length equals 13 residues. CDR1 is SGHDN and CDR2 is FVKESK in the germline V gene. Germline trimming cut 4 bases from V and 10 bases from J; bases unmatched to any gene: 5. In DNA form, the CDR3 reads TGTGCCAGCAGCCCGGGACTAGCCACGGAGCAGTTCTTC. This sequence encodes CASSPGLATEQFF.

This clonotype has only a few counts. The rearrangement joins TRBV4-2 to TRBJ1-1, with D perhaps TRBD1 (5 bases). The V and J ends lost 0 bases and 7 bases respectively, with 15 bases between them. Germline V gene sequence: CDR1 LGHNA, CDR2 YNFKEQ. The CDR3 is 15 residues long. CDR3 sequence reads: CASSQDRGRAYEAFF. In nucleotides, the CDR3 is TGTGCCAGCAGCCAAGATCGGGGACGAGCATATGAAGCTTTCTTT.

The chain carries TRBV20-1 and TRBJ1-2; TRBD1 might be the D (5 bases). Germline V gene data show CDR1 as DFQATT and CDR2 as SNEGSKA (reference sequence). Trimming took off 8 bases at V and 7 bases at J, with 14 bases between the two ends. CDR3 size: 11 residues. The DNA for the CDR3 is TGCAGTCAGGCGGGGCTGGGTGGCTACACCTTC. It specifies CSQAGLGGYTF.

In this sample, this clonotype turned up many times. The chain employs TRBV27 and TRBJ2-7; TRBD2 matches 10 bases. This CDR3 has 14 amino acids. Germline V gene sequence: CDR1 MNHEY, CDR2 SMNVEV (reference sequence). V dropped 6 bases and J dropped 2; count of bases not matched to a gene: 4. CDR3 loop: CASSPSGSTYEQYF. The CDR3 nucleotides read TGTGCCAGCAGCCCTAGCGGGAGCACCTACGAGCAGTACTTC.

This clonotype was detected many times. CDR3 sequence: CASSWVGMDEQFF. The CDR3 DNA reads as TGTGCCAGCAGTTGGGTAGGTATGGATGAGCAGTTCTTC. V usage is TRBV6-2 or TRBV6-3 and J usage is TRBJ2-1; D gene uncertain. The CDR3 is 13 residues long. Germline-derived CDR1 and CDR2 are MNHEY and SVGEGT. V was cut by 4 bases and J by 8 bases, with 12 bases left in between.